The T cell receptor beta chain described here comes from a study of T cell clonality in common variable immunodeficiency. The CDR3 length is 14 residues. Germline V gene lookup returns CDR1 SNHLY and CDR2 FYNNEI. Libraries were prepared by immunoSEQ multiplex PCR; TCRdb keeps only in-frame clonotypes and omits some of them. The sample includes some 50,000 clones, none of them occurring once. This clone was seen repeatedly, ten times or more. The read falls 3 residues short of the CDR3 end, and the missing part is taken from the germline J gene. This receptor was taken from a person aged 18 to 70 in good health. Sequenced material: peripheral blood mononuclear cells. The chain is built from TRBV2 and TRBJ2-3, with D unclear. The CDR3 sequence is CASSEALRVRSQYF. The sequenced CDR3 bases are TGTGCCAGCAGTGAAGCGCTTCGGGTTCGTTCG.